This T cell receptor beta chain was observed in a study of response to subunit inactivated influenza vaccine. Overall study findings and caveats: Authors suggested each seasonal influenza vaccination recruits few new T cells.

TCRdb called the RT-PCR reads again in MiXCR, with one record for every CDR3 protein. Here the sample spans 300,000 to 350,000 distinct CDR3 sequences, 20% to 25% being singletons. Many counts were recorded for this clonotype. What it binds is unknown. The sequence came from a man aged 50-75 years who received an inactivated influenza vaccine. Sequencing used PBMCs from blood, obtained approximately 20 months after vaccination.

The CDR3: CASSEMWRNTEAFF. CDR3 DNA sequence: TGTGCCAGCAGTGAAATGTGGAGGAACACTGAAGCTTTCTTT. The chain links TRBV6-1 to TRBJ1-1, with no clear D. Germline CDR1 is MNHNS and CDR2 is SASEGT. Between the trimmed V and J ends, which lost 2 bases and 1 base, there was a span of 8 bases. The CDR3 covers 14 residues.